The present T cell receptor (beta chain) was sequenced within a study of response to subunit inactivated influenza vaccine. TCRdb itself ran the RT-PCR reads through MiXCR, one entry per CDR3 protein. This sample has 500,000 to 550,000 distinct CDR3 sequences, with approximately 20% found just once. Germline assignment: CDR1 DFQATT and CDR2 SNEGSKA (reference sequence). The CDR3 spans 10 residues. Trimming removed 0 bases from V and 8 bases from J, with 2 bases in between. This sample was also put to use in a study of T cells expressing NK-cell markers. That paper notes: Production of TCR beta cDNA relied on 5'RACE template switching with UMIs.

This chain connects TRBV20-1 to TRBJ2-1; D unresolved. This receptor was obtained from a man aged 50 or older who received an inactivated influenza vaccine. The material sequenced was CD4+ T cells sorted from PBMCs, taken 11 to 12 days after vaccination. DNA for the CDR3: TGCAGTGCTAGAGACTATGAGCAGTTCTTC. The encoded protein is CSARDYEQFF.